This entry concerns a single T cell receptor (beta chain). As yet, its antigen is unknown. These data are taken from a study of cytomegalovirus exposure and HLA in healthy donors. Study-wide context: The 110 or so validation repertoires were produced on the same platform as the 650 to 800 repertoires of the first cohort. This was reported in a later analysis. Study observations and caveats: The listing of some 170 TCR beta chains classed them as cytomegalovirus-associated. First-cohort TCR clusters were later found to tend to co-occur in the approximately 120 validation repertoires.

Here immunoSEQ multiplex PCR was the method, and the copy in TCRdb shows in-frame clones only, minus some. The sample comprises fewer than 200,000 clones, more than 75% of which are singletons, and 1.4% rests with the top ten. The origin of this receptor is a woman aged 25 to 45 in good health and CMV-seronegative. Sequencing input: PBMCs.

The CDR3 nucleotides read TGTGCCAGCAGCTTCGGGGGTACAGATACGCAGTATTTT. Translation gives CASSFGGTDTQYF. The chain couples TRBV13 to TRBJ2-3; possible D gene TRBD2, 6 bases. This CDR3 comprises 13 residues. CDR1 and CDR2 (germline): PRHDT, FYEKMQ (reference sequence). V lost 3 bases, J lost 3 bases, and 7 bases lay in between.